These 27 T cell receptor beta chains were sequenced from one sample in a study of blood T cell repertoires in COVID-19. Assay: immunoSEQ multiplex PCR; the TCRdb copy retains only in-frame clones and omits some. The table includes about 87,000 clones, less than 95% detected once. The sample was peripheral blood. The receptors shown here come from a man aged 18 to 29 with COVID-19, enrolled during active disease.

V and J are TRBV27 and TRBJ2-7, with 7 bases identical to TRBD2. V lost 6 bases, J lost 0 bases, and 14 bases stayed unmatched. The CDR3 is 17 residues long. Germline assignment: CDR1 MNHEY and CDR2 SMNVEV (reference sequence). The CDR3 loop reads CASSMLGRGGSSYEQYF. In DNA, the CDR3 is TGTGCCAGCAGCATGCTGGGTAGGGGAGGGAGCTCCTACGAGCAGTACTTC.

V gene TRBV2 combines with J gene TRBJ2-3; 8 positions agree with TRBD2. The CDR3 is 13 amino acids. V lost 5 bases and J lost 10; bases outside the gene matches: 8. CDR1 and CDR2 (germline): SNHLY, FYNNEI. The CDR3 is CASSLSGADAQYF. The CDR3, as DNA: TGTGCCAGCAGTCTTAGCGGGGCCGATGCGCAGTATTTT. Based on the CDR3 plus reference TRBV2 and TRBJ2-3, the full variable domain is EPEVTQTPSHQVTQMGQEVILRCVPISNHLYFYWYRQILGQKVEFLVSFYNNEISEKSEIFDDQFSVERPDGSNFTLKIRSTKLEDSAMYFCASSLSGADAQYFGPGTRLTVL.

The CDR3 DNA reads TGTGCCAGCAGCTCCCACGGACAGGGGAAGAACACCGGGGAGCTGTTTTTT. Amino acid sequence: CASSSHGQGKNTGELFF. The chain joins TRBV7-9 to TRBJ2-2; 9 bases map to TRBD1. Germline values: CDR1 SEHNR, CDR2 FQNEAQ (reference sequence). Trimming cost V 4 bases and J 1 base; bases outside gene matches: 7. This CDR3 has 17 residues.

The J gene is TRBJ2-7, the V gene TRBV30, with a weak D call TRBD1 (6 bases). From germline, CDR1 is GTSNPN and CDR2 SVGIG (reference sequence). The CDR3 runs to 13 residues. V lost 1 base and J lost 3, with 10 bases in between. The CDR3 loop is CAWSAGQVYEQYF. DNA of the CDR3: TGTGCCTGGAGTGCGGGACAAGTCTACGAGCAGTACTTC.

CDR3 protein: CASSLARLAGIEQYF. As DNA, the CDR3 is TGTGCCAGCAGCTTAGCCCGACTAGCGGGAATCGAGCAGTACTTC. This chain connects TRBV7-2 to TRBJ2-7; 11 bases align to TRBD2. CDR1 and CDR2 (germline): SGHTA, FQGNSA. This CDR3 has 15 residues. V lost 0 bases, J lost 6 bases, and 4 bases stayed unmatched.

The CDR3 sequence is CASKTLASGELFF. The CDR3 coding sequence is TGTGCCAGCAAGACGCTAGCCTCCGGGGAGCTGTTTTTT. The V gene is TRBV6-5, the J gene TRBJ2-2, with a possible D match to TRBD2 (5 bases). The V gene lost 7 bases and the J gene lost 6 bases, with 12 bases spanning the gap. Germline V lookup: CDR1 MNHEY, CDR2 SVGAGI. The CDR3 has 13 amino acids.

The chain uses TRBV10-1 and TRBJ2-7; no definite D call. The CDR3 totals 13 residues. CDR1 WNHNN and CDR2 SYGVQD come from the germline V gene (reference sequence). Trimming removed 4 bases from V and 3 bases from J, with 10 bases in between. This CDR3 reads CASSAERDYEQYF. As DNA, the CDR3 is TGCGCCAGCAGTGCCGAAAGAGACTACGAGCAGTACTTC.

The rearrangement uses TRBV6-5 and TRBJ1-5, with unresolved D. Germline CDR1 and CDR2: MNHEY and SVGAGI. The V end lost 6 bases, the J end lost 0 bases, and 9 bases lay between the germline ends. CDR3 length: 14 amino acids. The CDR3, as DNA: TGTGCCAGCAGCCGAACGAGTAGCAATCAGCCCCAGCATTTT. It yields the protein CASSRTSSNQPQHF.

CDR3: CATSDSGRGKTQYF. The CDR3 coding sequence is TGTGCCACCAGTGATTCCGGGAGGGGGAAGACCCAGTACTTC. The V and J genes are TRBV24-1 and TRBJ2-5, with 8 nucleotides matching TRBD2. Germline V gene sequence: CDR1 KGHDR, CDR2 SFDVKD. The CDR3 consists of 14 residues. With V trimmed by 2 bases and J by 6 bases, 4 bases remained unmatched.

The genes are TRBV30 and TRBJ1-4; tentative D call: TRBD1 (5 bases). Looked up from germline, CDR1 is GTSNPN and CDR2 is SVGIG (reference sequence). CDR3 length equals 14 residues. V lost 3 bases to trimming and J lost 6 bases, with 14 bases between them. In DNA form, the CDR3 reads TGTGCCTGGAGCCAGGGAGGTGGGGATGAAAAACTGTTTTTT. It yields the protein CAWSQGGGDEKLFF.

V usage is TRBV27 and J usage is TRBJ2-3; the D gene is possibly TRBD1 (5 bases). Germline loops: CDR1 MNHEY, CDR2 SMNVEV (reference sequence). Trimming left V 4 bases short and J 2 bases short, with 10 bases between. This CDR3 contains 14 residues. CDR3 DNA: TGTGCCAGCAGTTGGCAGGGCTTCACAGATACGCAGTATTTT. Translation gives CASSWQGFTDTQYF.

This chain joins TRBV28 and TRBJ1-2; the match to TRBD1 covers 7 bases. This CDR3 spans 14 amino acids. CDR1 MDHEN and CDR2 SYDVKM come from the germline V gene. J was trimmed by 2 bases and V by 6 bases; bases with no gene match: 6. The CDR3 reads CASRTAGGNYGYTF. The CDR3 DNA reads TGTGCCAGCAGGACGGCAGGGGGAAACTATGGCTACACCTTC.

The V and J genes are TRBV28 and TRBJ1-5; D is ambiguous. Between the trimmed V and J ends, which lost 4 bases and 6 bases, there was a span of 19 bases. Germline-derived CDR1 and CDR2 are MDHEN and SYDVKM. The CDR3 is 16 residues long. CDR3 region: CASSSEIGRWAQPQHF. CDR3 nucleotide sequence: TGTGCCAGCAGTTCCGAAATAGGCAGGTGGGCTCAGCCCCAGCATTTT.

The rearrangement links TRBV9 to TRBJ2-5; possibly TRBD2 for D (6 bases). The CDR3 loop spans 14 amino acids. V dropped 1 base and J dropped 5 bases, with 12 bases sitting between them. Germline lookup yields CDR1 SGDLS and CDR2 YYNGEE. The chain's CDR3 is CASSVYGSGETQYF. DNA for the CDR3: TGTGCCAGCAGCGTATACGGGAGCGGGGAGACCCAGTACTTC. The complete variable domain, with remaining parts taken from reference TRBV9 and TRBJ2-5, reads DSGVTQTPKHLITATGQRVTLRCSPRSGDLSVYWYQQSLDQGLQFLIQYYNGEERAKGNILERFSAQQFPDLHSELNLSSLELGDSALYFCASSVYGSGETQYFGPGTRLLVL.

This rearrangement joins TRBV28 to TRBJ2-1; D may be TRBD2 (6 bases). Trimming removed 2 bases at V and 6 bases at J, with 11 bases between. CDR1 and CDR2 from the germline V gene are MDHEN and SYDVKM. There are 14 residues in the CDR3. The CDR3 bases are TGTGCCAGCAGTTTACCGGGACTCCTCAATGAGCAGTTCTTC. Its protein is CASSLPGLLNEQFF.

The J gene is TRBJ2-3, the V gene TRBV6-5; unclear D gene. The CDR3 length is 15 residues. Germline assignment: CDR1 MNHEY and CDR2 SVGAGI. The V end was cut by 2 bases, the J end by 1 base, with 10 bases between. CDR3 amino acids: CASSYRARGTDTQYF. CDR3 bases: TGTGCCAGCAGTTACAGAGCCCGGGGCACAGATACGCAGTATTTT.

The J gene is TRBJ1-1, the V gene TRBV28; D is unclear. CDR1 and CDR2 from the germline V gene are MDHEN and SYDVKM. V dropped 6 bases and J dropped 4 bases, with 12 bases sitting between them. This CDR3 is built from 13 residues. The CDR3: CASRGPGSTEAFF. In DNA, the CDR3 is TGTGCCAGCAGAGGCCCGGGGTCCACTGAAGCTTTCTTT.

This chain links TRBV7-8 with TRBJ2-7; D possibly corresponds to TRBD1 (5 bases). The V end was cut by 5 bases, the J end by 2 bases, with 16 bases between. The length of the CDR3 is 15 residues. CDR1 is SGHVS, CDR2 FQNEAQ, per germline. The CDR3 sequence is CASSLETVVTYEQYF. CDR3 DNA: TGTGCCAGCAGCCTCGAGACAGTGGTGACCTACGAGCAGTACTTC.

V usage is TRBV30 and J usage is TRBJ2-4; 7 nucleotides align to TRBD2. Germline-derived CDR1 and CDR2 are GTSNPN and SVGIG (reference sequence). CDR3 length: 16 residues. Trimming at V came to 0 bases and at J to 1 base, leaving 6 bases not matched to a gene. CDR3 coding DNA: TGTGCCTGGAGTGTACGGGGTAGCGGGGCCAAAAACATTCAGTACTTC. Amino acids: CAWSVRGSGAKNIQYF.

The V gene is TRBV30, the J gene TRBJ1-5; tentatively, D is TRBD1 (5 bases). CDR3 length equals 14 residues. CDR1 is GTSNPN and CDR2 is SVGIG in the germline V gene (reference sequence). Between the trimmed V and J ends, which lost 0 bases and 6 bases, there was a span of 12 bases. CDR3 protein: CAWSVPRVGQPQHF. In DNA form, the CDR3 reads TGTGCCTGGAGTGTACCCAGGGTCGGTCAGCCCCAGCATTTT.

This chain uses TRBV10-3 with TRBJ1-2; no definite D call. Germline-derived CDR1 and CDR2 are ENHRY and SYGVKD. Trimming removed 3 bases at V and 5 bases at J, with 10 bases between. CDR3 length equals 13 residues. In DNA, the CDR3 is TGTGCCATCAGTGAAGGACTGATATATGGCTACACCTTC. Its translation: CAISEGLIYGYTF.

CDR3 in amino acids: CASSLTSGRGEQYF. As DNA, the CDR3 is TGCGCCAGCAGTCTGACTAGCGGCCGGGGGGAGCAGTACTTC. V is TRBV10-2 and J is TRBJ2-7; 9 bases line up with TRBD2. The trim removed 5 bases at V and 7 bases at J, leaving 9 bases unmatched. The germline V gene has CDR1 WSHSY and CDR2 SAAADI. CDR3 length: 14 amino acids.

CDR3 DNA sequence: TGTGCCAGCCGCAGGGGGCCGGCAGCGACTGAAGCTTTCTTT. As protein: CASRRGPAATEAFF. The chain is built from TRBV27 and TRBJ1-1; 8 bases are a match to TRBD1. Looked up from germline, CDR1 is MNHEY and CDR2 is SMNVEV (reference sequence). The CDR3 runs 14 residues. V was pared by 8 bases and J by 5 bases, with 10 bases of the junction left unmatched.

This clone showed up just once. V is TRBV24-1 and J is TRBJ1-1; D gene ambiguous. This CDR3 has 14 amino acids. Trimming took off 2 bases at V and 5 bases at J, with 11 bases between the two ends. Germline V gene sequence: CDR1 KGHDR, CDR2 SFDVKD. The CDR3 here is CATSDSNEGTEAFF. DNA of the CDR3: TGTGCCACCAGTGATTCAAACGAGGGTACTGAAGCTTTCTTT.

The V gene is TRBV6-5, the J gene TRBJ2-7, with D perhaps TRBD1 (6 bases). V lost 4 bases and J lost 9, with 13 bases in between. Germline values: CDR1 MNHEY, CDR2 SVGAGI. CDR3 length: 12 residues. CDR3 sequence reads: CASSLTGSWQYF. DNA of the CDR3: TGTGCCAGCAGTTTAACAGGGTCTTGGCAGTACTTC.

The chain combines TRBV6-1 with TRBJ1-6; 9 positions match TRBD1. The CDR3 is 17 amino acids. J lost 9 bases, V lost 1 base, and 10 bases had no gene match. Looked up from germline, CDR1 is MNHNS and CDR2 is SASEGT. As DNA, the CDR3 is TGTGCCAGCAGTGAAGGGTCGTGGGACAGGGTGGGTTCACCCCTCCACTTT. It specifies CASSEGSWDRVGSPLHF.

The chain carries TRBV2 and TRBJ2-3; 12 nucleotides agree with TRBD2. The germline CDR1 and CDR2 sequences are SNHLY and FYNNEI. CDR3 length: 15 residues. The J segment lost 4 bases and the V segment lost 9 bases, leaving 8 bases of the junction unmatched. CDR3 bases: TGTGCCAGTCCACTAGCGGGGGGAGGCGCAGATACGCAGTATTTT. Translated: CASPLAGGGADTQYF.